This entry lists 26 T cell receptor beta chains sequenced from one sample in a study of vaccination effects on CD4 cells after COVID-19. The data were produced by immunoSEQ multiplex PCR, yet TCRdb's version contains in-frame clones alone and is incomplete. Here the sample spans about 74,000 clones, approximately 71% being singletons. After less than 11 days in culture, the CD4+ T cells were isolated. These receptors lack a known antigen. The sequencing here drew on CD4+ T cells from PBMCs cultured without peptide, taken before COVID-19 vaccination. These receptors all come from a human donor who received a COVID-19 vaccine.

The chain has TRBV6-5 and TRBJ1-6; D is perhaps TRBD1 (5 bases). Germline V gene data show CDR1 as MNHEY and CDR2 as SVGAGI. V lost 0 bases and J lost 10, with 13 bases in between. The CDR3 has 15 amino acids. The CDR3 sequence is CASSYSQGSGSPLHF. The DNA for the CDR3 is TGTGCCAGCAGTTACTCTCAGGGATCTGGCTCACCCCTCCACTTT.

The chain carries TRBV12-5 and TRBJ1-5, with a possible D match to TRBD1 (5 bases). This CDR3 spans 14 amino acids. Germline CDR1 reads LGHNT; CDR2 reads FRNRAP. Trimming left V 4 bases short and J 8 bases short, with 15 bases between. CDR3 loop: CASGSGGLREPQHF. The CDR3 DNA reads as TGTGCTAGTGGTTCCGGGGGACTACGGGAGCCCCAGCATTTT.

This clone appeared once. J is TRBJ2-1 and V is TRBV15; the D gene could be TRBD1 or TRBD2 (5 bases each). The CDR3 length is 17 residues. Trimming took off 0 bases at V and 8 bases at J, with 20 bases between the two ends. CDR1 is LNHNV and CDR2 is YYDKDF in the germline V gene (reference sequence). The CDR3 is CATSRDRQGTKRHEQFF. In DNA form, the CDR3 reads TGTGCCACCAGCAGAGATCGTCAAGGGACGAAGCGTCATGAGCAGTTCTTC. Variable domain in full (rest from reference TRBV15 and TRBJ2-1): DAMVIQNPRYQVTQFGKPVTLSCSQTLNHNVMYWYQQKSSQAPKLLFHYYDKDFNNEADTPDNFQSRRPNTSFCFLDIRSPGLGDTAMYLCATSRDRQGTKRHEQFFGPGTRLTVL.

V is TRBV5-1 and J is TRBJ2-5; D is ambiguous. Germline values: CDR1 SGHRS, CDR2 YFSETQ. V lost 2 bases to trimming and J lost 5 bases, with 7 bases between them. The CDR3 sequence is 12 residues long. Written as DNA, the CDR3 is TGCGCCAGCAGCTTCACGCCTGAGACCCAGTACTTC. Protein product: CASSFTPETQYF. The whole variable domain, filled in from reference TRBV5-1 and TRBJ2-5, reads KAGVTQTPRYLIKTRGQQVTLSCSPISGHRSVSWYQQTPGQGLQFLFEYFSETQRNKGNFPGRFSGRQFSNSRSEMNVSTLELGDSALYLCASSFTPETQYFGPGTRLLVL.

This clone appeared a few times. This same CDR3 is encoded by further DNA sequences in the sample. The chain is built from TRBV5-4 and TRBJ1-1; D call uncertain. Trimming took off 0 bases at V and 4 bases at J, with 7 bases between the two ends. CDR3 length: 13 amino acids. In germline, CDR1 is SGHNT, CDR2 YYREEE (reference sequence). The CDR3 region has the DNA TGTGCCAGCAGCTTGGAAGGTGGCACTGAAGCTTTCTTT. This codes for CASSLEGGTEAFF.

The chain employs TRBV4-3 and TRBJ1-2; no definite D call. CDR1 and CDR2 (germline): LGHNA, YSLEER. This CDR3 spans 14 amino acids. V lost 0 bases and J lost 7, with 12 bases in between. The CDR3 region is CASSQDRVYGGYTF. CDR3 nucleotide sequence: TGCGCCAGCAGCCAAGACAGAGTTTATGGTGGCTACACCTTC.

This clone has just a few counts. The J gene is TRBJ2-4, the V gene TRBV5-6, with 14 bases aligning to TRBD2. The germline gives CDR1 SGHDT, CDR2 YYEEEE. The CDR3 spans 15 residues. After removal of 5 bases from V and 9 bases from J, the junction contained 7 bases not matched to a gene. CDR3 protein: CASSSGLAGVGIQYF. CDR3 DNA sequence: TGTGCCAGCAGTTCGGGACTAGCGGGGGTTGGCATTCAGTACTTC.

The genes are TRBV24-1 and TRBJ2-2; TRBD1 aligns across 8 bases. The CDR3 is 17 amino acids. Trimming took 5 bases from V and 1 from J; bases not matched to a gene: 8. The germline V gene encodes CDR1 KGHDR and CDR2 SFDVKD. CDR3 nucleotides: TGTGCCACCAGTGCCCTGACAGGGGCGCGGAACACCGGGGAGCTGTTTTTT. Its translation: CATSALTGARNTGELFF.

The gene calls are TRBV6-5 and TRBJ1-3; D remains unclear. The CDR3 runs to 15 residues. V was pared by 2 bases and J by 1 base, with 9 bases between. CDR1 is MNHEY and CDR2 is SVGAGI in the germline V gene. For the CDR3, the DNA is TGTGCCAGCAGTTACGGGCGACGGTCTGGAAACACCATATATTTT. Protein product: CASSYGRRSGNTIYF.

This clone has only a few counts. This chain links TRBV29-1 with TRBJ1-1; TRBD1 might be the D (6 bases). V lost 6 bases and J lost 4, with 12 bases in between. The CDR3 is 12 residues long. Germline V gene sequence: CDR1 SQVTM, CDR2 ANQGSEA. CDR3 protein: CSVSWGLTEAFF. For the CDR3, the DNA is TGCAGCGTAAGCTGGGGGCTCACTGAAGCTTTCTTT.

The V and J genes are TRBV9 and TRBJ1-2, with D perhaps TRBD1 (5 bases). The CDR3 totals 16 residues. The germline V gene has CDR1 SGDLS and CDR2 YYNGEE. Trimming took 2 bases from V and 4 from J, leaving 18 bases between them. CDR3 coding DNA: TGTGCCAGCAGCGTCATCACAGGCGCCAGTTCCTATGGCTACACCTTC. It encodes CASSVITGASSYGYTF.

The CDR3 DNA follows: TGTGCCTCCGGACAGGGATGGGATCAGCCCCAGCATTTT. This gives the protein CASGQGWDQPQHF. The chain carries TRBV30 and TRBJ1-5, with 8 bases that match TRBD1. The length of the CDR3 is 13 residues. Germline CDR1 and CDR2: GTSNPN and SVGIG (reference sequence). Trimming removed 7 bases from V and 5 bases from J; junction bases left unmatched: 7.

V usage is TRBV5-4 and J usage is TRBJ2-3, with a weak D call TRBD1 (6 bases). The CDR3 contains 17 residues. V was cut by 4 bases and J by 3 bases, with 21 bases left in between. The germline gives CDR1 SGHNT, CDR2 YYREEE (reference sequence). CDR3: CASSPYGSTGTTDTQYF. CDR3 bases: TGTGCCAGCAGCCCATACGGCTCAACAGGGACGACAGATACGCAGTATTTT.

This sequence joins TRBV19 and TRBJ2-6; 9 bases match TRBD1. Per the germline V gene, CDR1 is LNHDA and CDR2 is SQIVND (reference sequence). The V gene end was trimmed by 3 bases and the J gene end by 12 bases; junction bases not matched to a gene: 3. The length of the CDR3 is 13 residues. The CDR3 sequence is CASSIGDRVVLTF. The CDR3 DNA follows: TGTGCCAGTAGTATCGGGGACAGGGTCGTCCTGACTTTC.

CDR3 coding DNA: TGTGCCAGCAGCGACGGATTGAATGAAAAACTGTTTTTT. This codes for CASSDGLNEKLFF. J is TRBJ1-4 and V is TRBV6-2 or TRBV6-3; D remains unclear. The CDR3 spans 13 residues. The germline V and J ends were trimmed by 6 bases and 5 bases, with 10 bases remaining between them. Germline values: CDR1 MNHEY, CDR2 SVGEGT.

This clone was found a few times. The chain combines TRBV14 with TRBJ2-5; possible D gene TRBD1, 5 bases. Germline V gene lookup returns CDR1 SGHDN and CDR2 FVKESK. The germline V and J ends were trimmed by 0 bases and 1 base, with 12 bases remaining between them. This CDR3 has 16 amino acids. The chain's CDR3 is CASSQEGRLFQETQYF. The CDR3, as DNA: TGTGCCAGCAGCCAAGAGGGGCGGCTTTTCCAAGAGACCCAGTACTTC.

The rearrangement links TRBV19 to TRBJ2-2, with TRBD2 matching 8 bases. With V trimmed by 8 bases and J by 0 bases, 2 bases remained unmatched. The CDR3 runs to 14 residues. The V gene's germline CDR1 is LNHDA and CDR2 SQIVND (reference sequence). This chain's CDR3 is CASSGGTNTGELFF. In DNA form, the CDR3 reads TGTGCCAGTTCGGGGGGGACGAACACCGGGGAGCTGTTTTTT.

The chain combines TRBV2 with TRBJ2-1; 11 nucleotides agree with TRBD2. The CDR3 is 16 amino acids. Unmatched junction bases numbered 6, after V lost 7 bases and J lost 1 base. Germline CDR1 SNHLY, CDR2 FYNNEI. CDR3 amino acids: CASKVLAGGSYNEQFF. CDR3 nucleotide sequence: TGTGCCAGCAAAGTCTTAGCGGGGGGGTCCTACAATGAGCAGTTCTTC.

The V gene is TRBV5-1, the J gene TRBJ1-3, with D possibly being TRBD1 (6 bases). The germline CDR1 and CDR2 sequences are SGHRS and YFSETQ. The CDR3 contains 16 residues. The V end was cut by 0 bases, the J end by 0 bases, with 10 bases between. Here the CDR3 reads CASSLDWTASGNTIYF. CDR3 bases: TGCGCCAGCAGCTTGGATTGGACAGCCTCTGGAAACACCATATATTTT.

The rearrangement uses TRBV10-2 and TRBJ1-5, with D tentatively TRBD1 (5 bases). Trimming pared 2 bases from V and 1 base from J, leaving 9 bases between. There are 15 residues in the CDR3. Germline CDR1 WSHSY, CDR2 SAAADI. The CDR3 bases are TGCGCCAGCAGTGAGAGACAGTTAAGCAATCAGCCCCAGCATTTT. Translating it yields CASSERQLSNQPQHF.

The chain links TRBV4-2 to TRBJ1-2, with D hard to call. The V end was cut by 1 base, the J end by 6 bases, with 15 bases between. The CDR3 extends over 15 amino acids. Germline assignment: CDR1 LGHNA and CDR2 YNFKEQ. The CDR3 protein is CASSQGYGSENGYTF. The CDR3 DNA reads TGTGCCAGCAGCCAAGGTTATGGCAGTGAAAATGGCTACACCTTC.

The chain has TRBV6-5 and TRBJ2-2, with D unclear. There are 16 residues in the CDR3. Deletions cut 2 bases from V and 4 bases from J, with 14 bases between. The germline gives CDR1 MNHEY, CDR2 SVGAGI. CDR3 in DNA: TGTGCCAGCAGTTACGCGGTGCGGCAAGCCACCGGGGAGCTGTTTTTT. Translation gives CASSYAVRQATGELFF.

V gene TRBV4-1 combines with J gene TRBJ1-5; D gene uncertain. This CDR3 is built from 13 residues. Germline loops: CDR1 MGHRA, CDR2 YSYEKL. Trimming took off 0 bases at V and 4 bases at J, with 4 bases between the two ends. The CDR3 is CASSQDRNQPQHF. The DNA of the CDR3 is TGCGCCAGCAGCCAAGATCGGAATCAGCCCCAGCATTTT.

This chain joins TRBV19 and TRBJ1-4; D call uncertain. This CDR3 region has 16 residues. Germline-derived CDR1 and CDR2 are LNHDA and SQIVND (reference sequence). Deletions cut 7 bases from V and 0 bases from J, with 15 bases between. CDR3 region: CASMDYGRTTNEKLFF. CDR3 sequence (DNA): TGTGCCAGTATGGATTACGGACGGACAACTAATGAAAAACTGTTTTTT.

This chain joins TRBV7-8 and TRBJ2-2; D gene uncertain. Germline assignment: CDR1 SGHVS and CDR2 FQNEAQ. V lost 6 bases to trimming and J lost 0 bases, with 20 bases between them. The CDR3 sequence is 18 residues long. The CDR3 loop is CASRDRPSLPANTGELFF. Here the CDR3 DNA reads TGTGCCAGCAGGGACCGACCGTCTCTACCAGCGAACACCGGGGAGCTGTTTTTT.

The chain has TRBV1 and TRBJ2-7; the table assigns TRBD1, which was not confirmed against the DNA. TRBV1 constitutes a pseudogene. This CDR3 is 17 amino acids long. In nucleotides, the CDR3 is TGCACCAGCAGCCAAGAGGAACCCGGGACAGGGGGCTACGAGCAGTACGTC. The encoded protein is CTSSQEEPGTGGYEQYV.